This T cell receptor (beta chain) is drawn from a study of OX40 agonist ivuxolimab in advanced cancers. Study overall: Ivuxolimab, an antibody that agonizes OX40 (CD134), was administered to the patients.

Losses at the gene ends were 1 base for V and 2 bases for J; bases not matched to a gene: 5. Germline V gene sequence: CDR1 MNHEY, CDR2 SMNVEV (reference sequence). The CDR3 sequence is 17 residues long. The study's findings and limits: The investigators did not determine what antigen specificity the expanded peripheral T cells had. Expanded clones belonging to CD8+ T cells outnumbered, on average, those of CD4+.

Excluded were patients having autoimmune disease history or systemic immunosuppression. Clones were sequenced by immunoSEQ multiplex PCR, and TCRdb holds only the in-frame ones, with some missing. Among around 12,000 clones listed, approximately 78% were seen once. This clone was detected only once. Antigen specificity is unknown. The clonotype originates from an adult with an advanced solid tumor such as melanoma, head and neck, liver or kidney cancer. The rearrangement uses TRBV27 and TRBJ2-3, with 11 bases matching TRBD2. Sequencing was performed on CD4+ or CD8+ T cells sorted from blood, taken in a trial of the OX40 agonist ivuxolimab. The CDR3 reads CASSLYPTSGATDTQYF. CDR3 in DNA: TGTGCCAGCAGTTTATACCCGACTAGCGGGGCCACAGATACGCAGTATTTT.